What follows are 18 T cell receptor beta chains derived from one specimen sequenced in a study of shared clonotypes between healthy human individuals. Repertoires were generated with immunoSEQ multiplex PCR, while TCRdb's copy carries only in-frame clones and drops some. Found here are approximately 340,000 clones, around 67% of them singletons; the top ten hold about 9.3%. The sample taken for sequencing was memory CD4+ T cells sorted from blood. The sample's subset: CD45RA-negative fraction. All receptors derive from a man aged 25-45 years in good health.

The rearrangement links TRBV25-1 to TRBJ1-4; tentative D call: TRBD1 (5 bases). The CDR3 runs to 14 residues. Trimming pared 4 bases from V and 8 bases from J, leaving 14 bases between. Germline lookup yields CDR1 MGHDK and CDR2 SYGVNS. CDR3 residues: CASSAGLAAEKLFF. The CDR3 DNA sequence: TGTGCCAGCAGTGCGGGACTCGCGGCGGAAAAACTGTTTTTT.

Regarding this clone: A read error is likely here: a far larger clone is one base away. The identical CDR3 is also encoded by other nucleotide sequences in the sample. The rearrangement uses TRBV6-5 and TRBJ2-2, with a weak D call TRBD1 (5 bases). CDR3 length: 13 residues. Looked up from germline, CDR1 is MNHEY and CDR2 is SVGAGI. The CDR3 DNA follows: TGTGCCAGCAGTTACCAGGACACCGGAGAGCTGTTTTTT. This translates into CASSYQDTGELFF.

A word on this clone: Other DNA sequences in the same sample also yield this CDR3. This chain joins TRBV19 and TRBJ1-1; D not resolved. Germline CDR1 is LNHDA and CDR2 is SQIVND (reference sequence). This CDR3 spans 12 amino acids. Trimming removed 2 bases from V and 10 bases from J, with 11 bases in between. The CDR3 DNA is TGTGCCAGTAGTATACTTCAAGGAGGAGCTTTCTTT. Amino acids: CASSILQGGAFF.

The chain uses TRBV7-8 and TRBJ2-1; D possibly corresponds to TRBD2 (6 bases). CDR3 length: 15 amino acids. The germline gives CDR1 SGHVS, CDR2 FQNEAQ. Trimming shortened V by 5 bases and J by 5 bases, and 16 bases separated the two germline ends. The CDR3 DNA reads as TGTGCCAGCAGCCCGGGACTTCAGGTACACAATGAGCAGTTCTTC. Translation: CASSPGLQVHNEQFF.

The chain carries TRBV4-1 and TRBJ2-7, with TRBD1 identical over 7 bases. Per germline, CDR1 MGHRA and CDR2 YSYEKL. The CDR3 sequence is 15 residues long. With V trimmed by 2 bases and J by 3 bases, 7 bases remained unmatched. CDR3 nucleotide sequence: TGCGCCAGCAGCCAAATGGGACAGAAAAGCTACGAGCAGTACTTC. Translated: CASSQMGQKSYEQYF.

In this sample, this clone turned up a few times. The rearrangement uses TRBV5-1 and TRBJ2-1, with TRBD2 matching 8 bases. J lost 12 bases, V lost 5 bases, and 10 bases had no gene match. CDR1 and CDR2 from the germline V gene are SGHRS and YFSETQ. CDR3 length: 13 residues. DNA of the CDR3: TGCGCCAGCAGTCTTGGGACTAGTCCCCTGCAGTTCTTC. Amino acid sequence: CASSLGTSPLQFF.

This clone has just a few counts. The chain carries TRBV7-9 and TRBJ1-3; D remains ambiguous. Looked up from germline, CDR1 is SEHNR and CDR2 is FQNEAQ (reference sequence). CDR3 length: 13 amino acids. Between the trimmed V and J ends, which lost 3 bases and 2 bases, there was a span of 5 bases. CDR3 DNA: TGTGCCAGCAGCTTGGACGCTGGAAACACCATATATTTT. Protein product: CASSLDAGNTIYF.

In this sample, this clone turned up a few times. The chain links TRBV5-1 to TRBJ1-1; D is perhaps TRBD1 (6 bases). The V gene lost 4 bases and the J gene lost 5 bases, with 15 bases spanning the gap. The CDR3 extends over 14 amino acids. The germline CDR1 and CDR2 sequences are SGHRS and YFSETQ. CDR3: CASSAQGRDTEAFF. DNA for the CDR3: TGCGCCAGCAGCGCCCAGGGGAGGGATACTGAAGCTTTCTTT.

The CDR3 DNA reads as TGCAGCGCCATCGGTCTCTCCTACAATGAGCAGTTCTTC. It encodes CSAIGLSYNEQFF. This chain connects TRBV29-1 to TRBJ2-1; D not resolved. Trimming took off 7 bases at V and 0 bases at J, with 10 bases between the two ends. Germline lookup yields CDR1 SQVTM and CDR2 ANQGSEA. The CDR3 runs to 13 residues.

A word on this clone: It is likely a read error: a sequence one base away is far more abundant. The genes are TRBV5-6 and TRBJ2-7; D unclear. With 5 bases removed from V and 0 bases from J, the gap between germline ends came to 3 bases. CDR1 is SGHDT, CDR2 YYEEEE, per germline. This CDR3 spans 11 amino acids. The CDR3 DNA is TGTGCCAGCAGGGACTCCTACGAGCAGTACTTC. Translation gives CASRDSYEQYF.

In this sample, this clone turned up once. CDR3 loop: CASSSRAGEAYNEQFF. CDR3 sequence (DNA): TGTGCCAGCAGTTCACGAGCGGGAGAGGCTTACAATGAGCAGTTCTTC. The chain couples TRBV28 to TRBJ2-1; 8 bases are shared with TRBD2. V lost 4 bases and J lost 4; bases outside the gene matches: 9. Germline assignment: CDR1 MDHEN and CDR2 SYDVKM. The CDR3 has 16 residues.

About this clone: Other nucleotide sequences in the sample specify the same CDR3. The genes are TRBV15 and TRBJ2-3; 9 bases are a match to TRBD1. Germline V lookup: CDR1 LNHNV, CDR2 YYDKDF (reference sequence). The CDR3 is made up of 15 amino acids. The V segment lost 4 bases and the J segment 1 base; nucleotides outside the gene matches: 3. In DNA form, the CDR3 reads TGTGCCACCAGCACGGGACAGGGTGGCACAGATACGCAGTATTTT. It specifies CATSTGQGGTDTQYF.

The chain uses TRBV27 and TRBJ1-2; D call uncertain. Trimming removed 3 bases from V and 8 bases from J, with 13 bases in between. The CDR3 length is 13 residues. The germline gives CDR1 MNHEY, CDR2 SMNVEV (reference sequence). The CDR3 region is CASSFSVSMGYTF. Here the CDR3 DNA reads TGTGCCAGCAGTTTTTCCGTGTCAATGGGCTACACCTTC.

The gene calls are TRBV6-5 and TRBJ1-2; tentatively, D is TRBD1 (6 bases). The V gene's germline CDR1 is MNHEY and CDR2 SVGAGI. Trimming shortened V by 6 bases and J by 4 bases, and 12 bases separated the two germline ends. This CDR3 contains 13 residues. The CDR3 here is CASRRQALYGYTF. The CDR3 DNA is TGTGCCAGCAGAAGACAGGCCCTCTATGGCTACACCTTC.

V and J are TRBV4-3 and TRBJ2-1; 11 nucleotides align to TRBD2. This CDR3 is built from 15 residues. Germline values: CDR1 LGHNA, CDR2 YSLEER. The V gene end was trimmed by 2 bases and the J gene end by 5 bases; junction bases not matched to a gene: 2. In nucleotides, the CDR3 is TGCGCCAGCAGCCAACAGGGACTAGCGGACAATGAGCAGTTCTTC. This encodes CASSQQGLADNEQFF.

By sample fraction, this clone is medium-sized (0.01 to 0.1%). This chain joins TRBV6-1 and TRBJ2-5; TRBD2 matches at 8 bases. The CDR3 spans 15 residues. Trimming took 2 bases from V and 5 from J; bases not matched to a gene: 7. Germline-derived CDR1 and CDR2 are MNHNS and SASEGT. DNA for the CDR3: TGTGCCAGCAGTGAACTAAGCGGGAGCGGGGAGACCCAGTACTTC. Its protein product is CASSELSGSGETQYF.

This chain joins TRBV27 and TRBJ2-2, with TRBD2 as a possible D gene (5 bases). The CDR3 loop spans 14 amino acids. V lost 6 bases to trimming and J lost 4 bases, with 12 bases between them. Germline V gene sequence: CDR1 MNHEY, CDR2 SMNVEV (reference sequence). The CDR3 sequence: CASSGGLGTGELFF. The CDR3 DNA sequence: TGTGCCAGCAGCGGCGGGCTGGGCACCGGGGAGCTGTTTTTT.

V usage is TRBV18 and J usage is TRBJ1-2; D remains unclear. The V and J ends lost 2 bases and 4 bases respectively, with 14 bases between them. CDR1 and CDR2 (germline): KGHSH, LQKENI. CDR3 length: 15 residues. The CDR3: CASSPSSGSAYGYTF. CDR3 sequence (DNA): TGTGCCAGCTCACCATCTTCAGGTTCAGCCTATGGCTACACCTTC.